This T cell receptor (beta chain) was captured by sequencing in a study of shared clonotypes between healthy human individuals. TCRdb keeps only in-frame clones here, not all; method: immunoSEQ multiplex PCR. The sample contains 2 million to 2.5 million clones, 90% to 95% of which appear only once. General study results and limits: Shared clonotypes: 4.5% to 5% naive CD4, under 4% naive CD8, roughly 2.2% memory CD4, approximately 0.37% memory CD8. Relative to clonotypes present in all four donors, those not shared had lower generation probabilities.

Remarks on this clone: Antigen specificity is unknown.

The CDR3 is 14 amino acids. CDR1 is KGHSH, CDR2 LQKENI, per germline. J was trimmed by 4 bases and V by 3 bases; bases with no gene match: 4. Sequenced: naive CD4+ T cells from PBMCs. Subset defined: CD45RA+ positively selected. The receptor was isolated from a man aged 18 to 29 in good health. Some clones in this sample may be carry-over from other donors' samples. The chain employs TRBV18 and TRBJ2-3; the match to TRBD1 covers 7 bases. In DNA form, the CDR3 reads TGTGCCAGCTCACCCACAGGGGAACCAGATACGCAGTATTTT. Translated, it gives CASSPTGEPDTQYF.